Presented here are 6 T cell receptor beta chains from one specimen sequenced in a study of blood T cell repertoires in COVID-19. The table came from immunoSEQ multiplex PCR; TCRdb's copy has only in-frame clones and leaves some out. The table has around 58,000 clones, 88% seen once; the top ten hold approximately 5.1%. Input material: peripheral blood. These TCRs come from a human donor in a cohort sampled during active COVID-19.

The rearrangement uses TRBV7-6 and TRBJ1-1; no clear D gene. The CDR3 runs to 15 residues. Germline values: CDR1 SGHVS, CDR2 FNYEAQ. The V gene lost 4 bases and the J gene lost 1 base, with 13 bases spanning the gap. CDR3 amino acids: CASSSRGNSNTEAFF. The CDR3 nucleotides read TGTGCCAGCAGCTCCCGAGGGAATTCGAACACTGAAGCTTTCTTT. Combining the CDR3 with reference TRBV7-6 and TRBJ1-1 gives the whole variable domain GAGVSQSPRYKVTKRGQDVALRCDPISGHVSLYWYRQALGQGPEFLTYFNYEAQQDKSGLPNDRFSAERPEGSISTLTIQRTEQRDSAMYRCASSSRGNSNTEAFFGQGTRLTVV.

The CDR3 loop is CASSSGTAYQETQYF. In DNA form, the CDR3 reads TGCGCCAGCAGCTCCGGGACAGCGTACCAAGAGACCCAGTACTTC. This chain links TRBV5-1 with TRBJ2-5; 7 positions agree with TRBD1. Per the germline V gene, CDR1 is SGHRS and CDR2 is YFSETQ. Losses at the gene ends were 3 bases for V and 0 bases for J; bases not matched to a gene: 5. This CDR3 has 15 residues. The variable domain in full, completed from reference TRBV5-1 and TRBJ2-5, reads KAGVTQTPRYLIKTRGQQVTLSCSPISGHRSVSWYQQTPGQGLQFLFEYFSETQRNKGNFPGRFSGRQFSNSRSEMNVSTLELGDSALYLCASSSGTAYQETQYFGPGTRLLVL.

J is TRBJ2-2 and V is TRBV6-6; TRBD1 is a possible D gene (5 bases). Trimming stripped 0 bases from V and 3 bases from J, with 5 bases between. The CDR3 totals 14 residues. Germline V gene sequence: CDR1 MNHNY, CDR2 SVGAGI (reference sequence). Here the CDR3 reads CASSYSGDTGELFF. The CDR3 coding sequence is TGTGCCAGCAGTTACTCAGGGGACACCGGGGAGCTGTTTTTT.

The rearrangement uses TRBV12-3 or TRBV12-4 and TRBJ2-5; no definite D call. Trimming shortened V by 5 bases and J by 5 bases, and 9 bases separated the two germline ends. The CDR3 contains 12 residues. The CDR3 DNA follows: TGTGCCAGCAGTGCGAATAGCGAGACCCAGTACTTC. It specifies CASSANSETQYF.

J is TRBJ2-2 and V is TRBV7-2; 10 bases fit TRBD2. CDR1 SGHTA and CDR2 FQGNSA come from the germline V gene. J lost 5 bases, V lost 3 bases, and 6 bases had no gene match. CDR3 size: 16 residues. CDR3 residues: CASSFRAGGRTGELFF. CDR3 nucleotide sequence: TGTGCCAGCAGCTTTAGAGCGGGGGGGCGAACCGGGGAGCTGTTTTTT.

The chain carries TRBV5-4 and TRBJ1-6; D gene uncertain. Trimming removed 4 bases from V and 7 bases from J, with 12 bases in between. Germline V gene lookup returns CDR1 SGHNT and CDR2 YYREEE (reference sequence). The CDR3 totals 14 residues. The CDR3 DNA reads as TGTGCCAGCAGCCTGAATTCGGGAAATTCACCCCTCCACTTT. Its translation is CASSLNSGNSPLHF.